This T cell receptor beta chain derives from a study of blood T cell repertoires in COVID-19. Across the study: Samples taken during acute and convalescent COVID-19 were collected in the United States, Italy and Spain. Sample material is recorded as cDNA or gDNA derived from T cells, B-cell-depleted T cells, or PBMCs.

Authors' analysis steps: Estimation of nucleated cell counts was performed using reference gene primer amplification. Sequencing used immunoSEQ multiplex PCR; TCRdb keeps in-frame clones, though not all of them. V and J calls and clone size come straight from that table; D and trimming were deduced from the DNA. The data contain about 380,000 clones, approximately 80% of them singletons. The CDR3 runs 15 residues. Germline-derived CDR1 and CDR2 are SEHNR and FQNEAQ (reference sequence). V was clipped by 0 bases and J by 6 bases, with 12 bases between them. This TCR derives from a human donor with acute or convalescent COVID-19. The donor label of this sample is uncertain. Sequenced: peripheral blood. The rearrangement joins TRBV7-9 to TRBJ2-1; D possibly corresponds to TRBD2 (6 bases). CDR3 nucleotide sequence: TGTGCCAGCAGCTTAGCGGCAGGGAGGCCCAATGAGCAGTTCTTC. Its translation: CASSLAAGRPNEQFF.